The 10 T cell receptor beta chains presented below share a single source sample, sequenced in a study of control samples from healthy donors and cancer patients. Some clones are missing from TCRdb's copy, which holds only in-frame ones; the method was immunoSEQ multiplex PCR. The sample lists under 130,000 clones, roughly 91% occurring once. Sequenced input: PBMCs. Receptors originate from a man aged 60-69 years with lung cancer.

This chain links TRBV19 with TRBJ1-4; D may be TRBD1 (6 bases). V lost 6 bases to trimming and J lost 8 bases, with 16 bases between them. CDR3 size: 14 residues. Germline V gives CDR1 LNHDA, CDR2 SQIVND (reference sequence). In DNA, the CDR3 is TGTGCCAGTAGCCAGACGGGGGCGCAAGAAAAACTGTTTTTT. Protein: CASSQTGAQEKLFF.

This chain connects TRBV2 to TRBJ2-7, with 12 bases that match TRBD1. This CDR3 comprises 17 residues. Germline V lookup: CDR1 SNHLY, CDR2 FYNNEI. V trimming: 1 base; J trimming: 2 bases; junction bases outside the gene matches: 6. In DNA form, the CDR3 reads TGTGCCAGCAGTGAAGAGGGGGGACAGGGGGCGACCTACGAGCAGTACGTC. Translated, it gives CASSEEGGQGATYEQYV.

The V and J genes are TRBV27 and TRBJ1-2; D possibly corresponds to TRBD1 (6 bases). The CDR3 is 14 residues long. In germline, CDR1 is MNHEY, CDR2 SMNVEV (reference sequence). The V and J ends lost 5 bases and 8 bases respectively, with 18 bases between them. CDR3 amino acids: CASSRQVALGGYTF. The CDR3 bases are TGTGCCAGCAGTCGACAGGTTGCGCTGGGAGGCTACACCTTC.

The chain is built from TRBV5-1 and TRBJ2-5; D uncertain. This CDR3 comprises 14 residues. Deletions cut 0 bases from V and 5 bases from J, with 11 bases between. Germline assignment: CDR1 SGHRS and CDR2 YFSETQ. The CDR3 reads CASSLGTVRETQYF. In nucleotides, the CDR3 is TGCGCCAGCAGCTTGGGGACGGTCAGGGAGACCCAGTACTTC. Using reference TRBV5-1 and TRBJ2-5 for the parts outside the CDR3, the full variable domain is KAGVTQTPRYLIKTRGQQVTLSCSPISGHRSVSWYQQTPGQGLQFLFEYFSETQRNKGNFPGRFSGRQFSNSRSEMNVSTLELGDSALYLCASSLGTVRETQYFGPGTRLLVL.

This clone was picked up one time. This chain uses TRBV7-2 with TRBJ1-1; D remains unclear. The CDR3 covers 14 residues. V was shortened by 1 base and J by 5 bases, with 11 bases between the two germline ends. Germline V lookup: CDR1 SGHTA, CDR2 FQGNSA. The CDR3 region has the DNA TGTGCCAGCAGCTTAGTAGTAGCAGAGACTGAAGCTTTCTTT. Its protein product is CASSLVVAETEAFF.

This clone has more than one count but fewer than ten. The CDR3, as DNA: TGTGCCAGCAGCCTATTTCGGGGGGGCACCGGGGAGCTGTTTTTT. It is translated as CASSLFRGGTGELFF. This sequence joins TRBV7-8 and TRBJ2-2, with 8 nucleotides matching TRBD2. Germline V lookup: CDR1 SGHVS, CDR2 FQNEAQ. J gave up 4 bases and V 5 bases, and 6 bases lay outside the gene matches. The CDR3 totals 15 residues.

This chain joins TRBV5-1 and TRBJ1-1; D perhaps matches TRBD1 (5 bases). The CDR3 is 16 amino acids. Germline V CDR1 and CDR2: SGHRS, YFSETQ. Trimming removed 3 bases from V and 1 base from J, with 16 bases in between. CDR3 region: CASSWDLGGGNTEAFF. In DNA form, the CDR3 reads TGCGCCAGCAGCTGGGACCTTGGGGGTGGGAACACTGAAGCTTTCTTT.

In DNA, the CDR3 is TGTGCCACCAGTGATTTAAGGGACAGTATCAATGAGCAGTTCTTC. It specifies CATSDLRDSINEQFF. The genes are TRBV24-1 and TRBJ2-1; 7 bases match TRBD1. Germline V gene data show CDR1 as KGHDR and CDR2 as SFDVKD. V lost 1 base to trimming and J lost 6 bases; unmatched junction nucleotides: 5. This CDR3 is built from 15 residues.

The chain recombines TRBV6-5 with TRBJ1-4; D call uncertain. Germline CDR1 and CDR2: MNHEY and SVGAGI. V dropped 6 bases and J dropped 1 base, with 12 bases sitting between them. The length of the CDR3 is 15 residues. In nucleotides, the CDR3 is TGTGCCAGCAGATTCGACGCTCGAACTAATGAAAAACTGTTTTTT. Translating gives CASRFDARTNEKLFF.

The V call is TRBV18, the J call TRBJ2-5; 8 bases align to TRBD1. The CDR3 has 14 residues. Germline lookup yields CDR1 KGHSH and CDR2 LQKENI. Unmatched junction bases numbered 12, after V lost 8 bases and J lost 7 bases. The CDR3 bases are TGTGCCAGCGCCGGGCTAACCGGGACAGGGACCCAGTACTTC. Its translation: CASAGLTGTGTQYF. The full variable domain, with the rest looked up from reference TRBV18 and TRBJ2-5, is NAGVMQNPRHLVRRRGQEARLRCSPMKGHSHVYWYRQLPEEGLKFMVYLQKENIIDESGMPKERFSAEFPKEGPSILRIQQVVRGDSAAYFCASAGLTGTGTQYFGPGTRLLVL.